This T cell receptor (beta chain) was recovered during a study of early T cells in non-severe SARS-CoV-2 infection (dated by TCRdb to the early 2020s). General notes on the study: Because TCR sequencing was done on bulk RNA from unsorted whole blood, the alpha and beta chains could not be paired. Points the paper makes about the study in general: VDJdb matching was skewed toward anti-spike CD8 responses and likely underestimated virus-specific expansions by missing private and CD4 specificities.

This clonotype has a count of ten or more. Its antigen has not been determined. There are no base qualities to consult, and no much larger clone falls within one base. From cysteine to phenylalanine, the CDR3 is 11 amino acids long. Only the CDR3 DNA is retained, 33 bases long and in frame from the first base. CDR1 SNHLY and CDR2 FYNNEI are derived from the germline V gene. Trimming costs V 11 bases and J 5 bases, and their ends lie 12 bases apart. The library was produced with 5' RACE. The sequencing machine was a NextSeq 500. The TCR library protocol attached unique molecular identifiers to individual cDNA molecules to correct for sequencing error and PCR bias. Both TCR alpha and beta chains were sequenced, and tight co-correlation was observed between alpha and beta sequence abundances in each sample. Per the source publication's procedure: Decombinator V4 was used to perform V gene, J gene and CDR3 annotation of TCR sequences. Expanded TCRs were defined as changing significantly between any two time points under a Poisson model with p below 0.0001. TCR abundances were normalised to the total number of TCRs sequenced in each sample and reported as counts per million. TRAV1-2 paired with TRAJ12, TRAJ20 or TRAJ33 defined MAIT TCRs, while TRAV10 paired with TRAJ18 defined iNKT TCRs. A search of VDJdb, accessed on 1 November 2021, was run for TCRs annotated to CMV, EBV and SARS-CoV-2, with TCRs annotated for multiple antigens excluded. The public reads were reprocessed in TCRdb via fastp at Q25 and MiXCR, keeping in-frame beta chains. Each CDR3 protein appears once, grouped with its most common genes and DNA. Clone size and V and J calls follow TCRdb, not the original study. Present in this sample are fewer than 30,000 distinct CDR3 sequences, about 4.5% of which were seen just once. The ten largest clonotypes hold approximately 15% of the sample.

Set within a cohort of healthcare workers in London, UK, this nested case-control study involved weekly PCR testing of nasopharyngeal swabs along with blood sampling. Healthcare workers were enrolled in the week of the UK lockdown, from 23 to 31 March 2020, and were followed every week for up to roughly 15 weeks. Source material: whole blood. The clonotype comes from an adult who was a healthcare worker with PCR-confirmed SARS-CoV-2 infection or an uninfected control (not recorded which). The chain couples TRBV2 to TRBJ1-1; no D segment can be confidently identified. The bases read TGTGCCGGGCGATTAGAGACTGAAGCTTTCTTT. Translated, this gives CAGRLETEAFF.